Each of the 29 T cell receptor beta chains below was sequenced from the same sample in a study of cytomegalovirus exposure and HLA in healthy donors. PCR was performed using 60 Vbeta and 13 Jbeta primers. Measured with immunoSEQ multiplex PCR; TCRdb has only the in-frame clones, and not every one. The table lists around 170,000 clones, 82% of them singletons. Sequencing was carried out using PBMCs. The receptors were sampled from a man in his forties in good health and CMV-seronegative.

The V and J genes are TRBV9 and TRBJ2-3, with TRBD1 matching over 12 bases. The CDR3 is made up of 16 amino acids. The V and J ends lost 3 bases and 6 bases, in that order; junction bases with no gene match: 8. Per germline, CDR1 SGDLS and CDR2 YYNGEE. CDR3 in amino acids: CASSALRDRGPDTQYF. CDR3 bases: TGTGCCAGCAGCGCACTCCGGGACAGGGGGCCCGATACGCAGTATTTT.

The rearrangement uses TRBV7-6 and TRBJ1-4; possibly TRBD1 for D (5 bases). V shed 2 bases and J shed 8 bases, with 21 bases lying between them. CDR1 is SGHVS, CDR2 FNYEAQ, per germline. The CDR3 is 17 residues long. CDR3 region: CASSLSGTSQLIEKLFF. DNA for the CDR3: TGTGCCAGCAGCTTATCAGGGACTTCGCAACTAATCGAAAAACTGTTTTTT.

There are a few counts of this clone. CDR3: CASTRTAFSEAFF. DNA for the CDR3: TGTGCCAGCACTAGGACAGCCTTTTCCGAAGCTTTCTTT. The V and J genes are TRBV25-1 and TRBJ1-1; a weak D match, TRBD1 (6 bases). CDR1 is MGHDK, CDR2 SYGVNS, per germline. The CDR3 is 13 amino acids. V was shortened by 7 bases and J by 8 bases, with 17 bases between the two germline ends. Together with reference TRBV25-1 and TRBJ1-1, the CDR3 gives the full variable domain: EADIYQTPRYLVIGTGKKITLECSQTMGHDKMYWYQQDPGMELHLIHYSYGVNSTEKGDLSSESTVSRIRTEHFPLTLESARPSHTSQYLCASTRTAFSEAFFGQGTRLTVV.

Turning to this clone: The junction does not match germline at one end; this may be a read error. CDR3 in amino acids: CSSSLASTTGVNSPLHF. In DNA form, the CDR3 reads TGTTCCAGCAGCTTAGCGTCCACGACGGGGGTGAATTCACCCCTCCACTTT. This sequence joins TRBV7-9 and TRBJ1-6; perhaps TRBD1 as D (5 bases). Germline CDR1 is SEHNR and CDR2 is FQNEAQ (reference sequence). The CDR3 is 17 residues long.

The chain's CDR3 is CASSYVAGGYNEQFF. CDR3 DNA sequence: TGTGCCAGCAGTTACGTAGCGGGAGGCTACAATGAGCAGTTCTTC. The chain combines TRBV28 with TRBJ2-1; 10 bases fit TRBD2. V trimming: 4 bases; J trimming: 3 bases; junction bases outside the gene matches: 3. Germline assignment: CDR1 MDHEN and CDR2 SYDVKM. The CDR3 loop spans 15 amino acids.

The table lists this clone with a few counts. DNA for the CDR3: TGTGCCAGCGGTACGAGGAATCTTGGAGAGACCCAGTACTTC. It specifies CASGTRNLGETQYF. The V call is TRBV27, the J call TRBJ2-5; no firm D call. Germline V gives CDR1 MNHEY, CDR2 SMNVEV (reference sequence). The CDR3 covers 14 residues. V was pared by 8 bases and J by 4 bases, with 17 bases between.

This chain connects TRBV9 to TRBJ2-5, with 11 bases identical to TRBD2. The J call may be incorrect, as the DNA end agrees better with TRBJ2-7. CDR3 size: 14 residues. CDR1 and CDR2 (germline): SGDLS, YYNGEE. CDR3 nucleotides: TGTGCCAGCAGTTTAGCGGGGGGGACCTACGAGCAGTACTTC. Translation gives CASSLAGGTYEQYF.

The J gene is TRBJ2-3, the V gene TRBV6-6, with 9 bases lining up with TRBD2. This CDR3 region has 14 residues. J was trimmed by 8 bases and V by 8 bases; bases with no gene match: 11. CDR1 MNHNY and CDR2 SVGAGI come from the germline V gene (reference sequence). This CDR3 reads CASRRGGRIITQYF. CDR3 DNA sequence: TGTGCCAGCCGGCGGGGGGGCCGTATTATTACGCAGTATTTT.

V and J are TRBV5-1 and TRBJ2-3; 13 bases align to TRBD2. The trim removed 4 bases at V and 5 bases at J, leaving 10 bases unmatched. CDR1 SGHRS and CDR2 YFSETQ come from the germline V gene. The CDR3 spans 17 residues. The CDR3 region has the DNA TGCGCCAGCAGCCGAGGGGGACTAGCGGGAAGAGTAGATACGCAGTATTTT. It encodes CASSRGGLAGRVDTQYF.

This CDR3 reads CATSTLQVYPNYGYTF. In nucleotides, the CDR3 is TGTGCCACCAGCACCCTACAGGTCTATCCTAACTATGGCTACACCTTC. The chain recombines TRBV15 with TRBJ1-2, with D possibly TRBD1 on 5 matching bases. The CDR3 is made up of 16 amino acids. V was cut by 4 bases and J by 0 bases, with 15 bases left in between. Germline loops: CDR1 LNHNV, CDR2 YYDKDF (reference sequence).

This chain uses TRBV9 with TRBJ2-6; 10 bases are shared with TRBD1. The CDR3 contains 18 residues. Germline CDR1 SGDLS, CDR2 YYNGEE. The ends lost 0 bases at V and 4 bases at J; junction bases unmatched: 7. The CDR3 nucleotides are TGTGCCAGCAGCGTAGCTCGGACAGGGGGTGTCGGGGCCAACGTCCTGACTTTC. This codes for CASSVARTGGVGANVLTF. Full variable domain (remainder filled in from reference TRBV9 and TRBJ2-6): DSGVTQTPKHLITATGQRVTLRCSPRSGDLSVYWYQQSLDQGLQFLIQYYNGEERAKGNILERFSAQQFPDLHSELNLSSLELGDSALYFCASSVARTGGVGANVLTFGAGSRLTVL.

This clone was picked up one time. CDR3 protein: CASDRDGNQPQHF. CDR3 sequence (DNA): TGTGCCAGCGACAGGGACGGCAATCAGCCCCAGCATTTT. The chain recombines TRBV7-9 with TRBJ1-5; 7 nucleotides line up with TRBD1. CDR1 is SEHNR and CDR2 is FQNEAQ in the germline V gene (reference sequence). With V trimmed by 8 bases and J by 2 bases, 3 bases remained unmatched. The CDR3 spans 13 residues.

Turning to this clone: The junction departs from germline at one end; a sequencing error may be responsible. Other DNA sequences from this sample encode an identical CDR3 as well. V gene TRBV7-8 combines with J gene TRBJ1-1, with 11 positions matching TRBD1. The CDR3 runs 15 residues. CDR1 is SGHVS and CDR2 is FQNEAQ in the germline V gene. CDR3 DNA sequence: TGTGCCAGCAGCTTACGCTGGGACAGGGGGTCTGAAGCCTTCTTT. Translation: CASSLRWDRGSEAFF.

The J gene is TRBJ2-1, the V gene TRBV6-5; no firm D call. The germline CDR1 and CDR2 sequences are MNHEY and SVGAGI. Deletions cut 3 bases from V and 0 bases from J, with 9 bases between. This CDR3 contains 15 residues. CDR3 DNA: TGTGCCAGCAGTTATGGCCCAATCTCCTACAATGAGCAGTTCTTC. Its protein product is CASSYGPISYNEQFF.

This rearrangement joins TRBV28 to TRBJ2-5, with 10 bases that match TRBD1. Germline lookup yields CDR1 MDHEN and CDR2 SYDVKM. CDR3 length: 15 amino acids. J was trimmed by 3 bases and V by 7 bases; bases with no gene match: 8. The DNA of the CDR3 is TGTGCCAGCACCCTCCGGGACAGGGGTGAAGAGACCCAGTACTTC. Translation: CASTLRDRGEETQYF. The variable domain in full, with the rest retrieved from reference TRBV28 and TRBJ2-5, is DVKVTQSSRYLVKRTGEKVFLECVQDMDHENMFWYRQDPGLGLRLIYFSYDVKMKEKGDIPEGYSVSREKKERFSLILESASTNQTSMYLCASTLRDRGEETQYFGPGTRLLVL.

The chain carries TRBV6-9 and TRBJ2-1; D possibly corresponds to TRBD2 (6 bases). V gave up 7 bases and J gave up 5 bases, with 12 bases separating them. Germline CDR1 is MNHGY and CDR2 is SVAAGI. CDR3 size: 13 residues. In DNA form, the CDR3 reads TGTGCCAGCATCTGGGGGGAAGACAATGAGCAGTTCTTC. It is translated as CASIWGEDNEQFF.

There are a few counts of this clone. Here the CDR3 DNA reads TGCAGCGTCGCAGATTTTTATAGCAATCAGCCCCAGCATTTT. This translates into CSVADFYSNQPQHF. This chain joins TRBV29-1 and TRBJ1-5; D ambiguous. CDR3 length equals 14 residues. Germline V gene sequence: CDR1 SQVTM, CDR2 ANQGSEA. Trimming took 6 bases from V and 0 from J, leaving 12 bases between them.

V gene TRBV7-2 combines with J gene TRBJ1-2; D unresolved. The V gene's germline CDR1 is SGHTA and CDR2 FQGNSA. V was clipped by 1 base and J by 3 bases, with 6 bases between them. This CDR3 has 13 amino acids. The CDR3 region has the DNA TGTGCCAGCAGCTTAGGAGTGGACTATGGCTACACCTTC. Its protein product is CASSLGVDYGYTF.

The V call is TRBV15, the J call TRBJ2-3; 12 nucleotides agree with TRBD2. This CDR3 is 15 amino acids long. In germline, CDR1 is LNHNV, CDR2 YYDKDF (reference sequence). J lost 5 bases, V lost 8 bases, and 8 bases had no gene match. CDR3 in amino acids: CATRLAGGRIDTQYF. The CDR3 region has the DNA TGTGCCACCCGCCTAGCGGGGGGGCGAATAGATACGCAGTATTTT.

The V call is TRBV19, the J call TRBJ1-2, with D possibly being TRBD1 (6 bases). Germline lookup yields CDR1 LNHDA and CDR2 SQIVND (reference sequence). V was shortened by 7 bases and J by 5 bases, with 20 bases between the two germline ends. The CDR3 runs to 15 residues. CDR3 protein: CASTLQKDSPYGYTF. The CDR3 region has the DNA TGTGCCAGTACCCTCCAGAAGGACAGTCCTTATGGCTACACCTTC.

The chain carries TRBV4-3 and TRBJ2-1; 11 bases map to TRBD2. The CDR3 runs 15 residues. Germline assignment: CDR1 LGHNA and CDR2 YSLEER. With 4 bases clipped from V and 5 bases from J, the junction kept 4 bases outside the gene matches. CDR3 bases: TGCGCCAGCAGCCCCGGGACTAGCGGAAACAATGAGCAGTTCTTC. Protein product: CASSPGTSGNNEQFF.

The chain joins TRBV28 to TRBJ1-1; D is ambiguous. CDR1 MDHEN and CDR2 SYDVKM come from the germline V gene. V lost 3 bases and J 10 bases, leaving 24 bases between the germline ends. The CDR3 runs to 16 residues. In DNA, the CDR3 is TGTGCCAGCAGTTTCCGGACTCTGGAAGGGAAGAAGTTAGCTTTCTTT. It is translated as CASSFRTLEGKKLAFF.

The chain recombines TRBV21-1 with TRBJ2-5; the tabulated D call, TRBD1, remains unverified against the DNA. TRBV21-1 corresponds to a pseudogene. CDR3 length: 20 amino acids. The CDR3 region is CASSKGTGTGRITHQETQYF. In DNA form, the CDR3 reads TGTGCCAGCAGCAAAGGGACCGGGACAGGGAGGATAACCCACCAAGAGACCCAGTACTTC.

The V and J genes are TRBV19 and TRBJ2-2; D is perhaps TRBD2 (7 bases). Germline-derived CDR1 and CDR2 are LNHDA and SQIVND (reference sequence). Trimming cost V 2 bases and J 6 bases, with 16 bases left between them. The CDR3 runs 16 residues. The CDR3 DNA is TGTGCCAGTAGTATAAGGAGGGGGGGGGCGTCCGGGGAGCTGTTTTTT. Its protein product is CASSIRRGGASGELFF.

The chain recombines TRBV2 with TRBJ2-3, with 7 bases matching TRBD2. J was trimmed by 5 bases and V by 5 bases; bases with no gene match: 7. The CDR3 spans 14 residues. Germline-derived CDR1 and CDR2 are SNHLY and FYNNEI. CDR3 residues: CASSPAGRRDTQYF. In nucleotides, the CDR3 is TGTGCCAGCAGTCCAGCGGGACGGAGAGATACGCAGTATTTT.

This clone occurred once. This sequence joins TRBV29-1 and TRBJ2-1, with D possibly TRBD1 on 5 matching bases. V was trimmed by 1 base and J by 1 base, leaving 23 bases between them. The CDR3 length is 19 residues. Per the germline V gene, CDR1 is SQVTM and CDR2 is ANQGSEA. The CDR3 here is CSVEGGWVEQGSSYNEQFF. CDR3 DNA: TGCAGCGTTGAAGGGGGTTGGGTTGAGCAGGGATCATCCTACAATGAGCAGTTCTTC.

V is TRBV11-2 and J is TRBJ2-7, with a weak D call TRBD1 (6 bases). The CDR3 sequence is 14 residues long. Per germline, CDR1 SGHAT and CDR2 FQNNGV. V was shortened by 1 base and J by 3 bases, with 10 bases between the two germline ends. The CDR3 region has the DNA TGTGCCAGCAGCTTAGTACAGGGTCACTACGAGCAGTACTTC. Translated: CASSLVQGHYEQYF.

The chain recombines TRBV5-1 with TRBJ1-2; tentatively, D is TRBD1 (6 bases). CDR1 and CDR2 (germline): SGHRS, YFSETQ. Trimming took 4 bases from V and 8 from J, leaving 12 bases between them. This CDR3 contains 12 residues. DNA of the CDR3: TGCGCCAGCAGCCCGACAGGTTTCGGCTACACCTTC. It encodes CASSPTGFGYTF.

This clone was found once. The chain uses TRBV18 and TRBJ1-2, with D uncertain. The CDR3 sequence is 14 residues long. Germline V gene sequence: CDR1 KGHSH, CDR2 LQKENI. V gave up 4 bases and J gave up 2 bases, with 11 bases separating them. CDR3: CASSQAQTNYGYTF. The CDR3 DNA reads as TGTGCCAGCTCACAAGCCCAAACGAACTATGGCTACACCTTC.